Here is one TCR beta chain with its context. The sample belongs to a study of blood T cell repertoires in COVID-19. The CDR3 spans 16 residues. Trimming left V 0 bases short and J 8 bases short, with 16 bases between. Germline lookup yields CDR1 MNHEY and CDR2 SVGEGT. Some clones are missing from TCRdb's copy, which holds only in-frame ones; the method was immunoSEQ multiplex PCR. In the table there are some 94,000 clones, about 70% of which are singletons. This sequence was found in a woman aged 60-75 years in a cohort sampled during active or convalescent COVID-19. The sequenced material came from peripheral blood. This chain joins TRBV6-2 or TRBV6-3 and TRBJ1-4, with D maybe TRBD1 (5 bases). CDR3: CASSYSLGAVGEKLFF. The CDR3 region has the DNA TGTGCCAGCAGTTACTCTTTAGGGGCAGTTGGCGAAAAACTGTTTTTT.